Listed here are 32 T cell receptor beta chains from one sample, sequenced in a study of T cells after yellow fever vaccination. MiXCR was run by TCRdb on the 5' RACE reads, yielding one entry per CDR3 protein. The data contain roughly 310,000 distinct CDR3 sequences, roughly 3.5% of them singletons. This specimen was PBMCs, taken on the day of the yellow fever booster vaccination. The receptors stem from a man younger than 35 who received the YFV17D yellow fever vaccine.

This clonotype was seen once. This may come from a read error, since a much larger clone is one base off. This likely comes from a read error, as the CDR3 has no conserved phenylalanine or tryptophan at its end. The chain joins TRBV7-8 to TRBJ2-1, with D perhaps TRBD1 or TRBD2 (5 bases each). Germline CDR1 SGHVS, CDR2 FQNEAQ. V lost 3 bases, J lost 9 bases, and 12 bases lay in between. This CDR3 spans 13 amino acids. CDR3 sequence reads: CASSFEGFSEQFL. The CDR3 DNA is TGTGCCAGCAGCTTCGAGGGGTTTAGTGAGCAGTTCCTC.

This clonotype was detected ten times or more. The CDR3 sequence: CASSSRDTPLWNTQYF. The DNA for the CDR3 is TGTGCCAGCAGTTCCCGGGACACCCCGCTCTGGAATACGCAGTATTTT. The genes are TRBV12-3 or TRBV12-4 and TRBJ2-3; maybe TRBD1 (6 bases). Trimming shortened V by 4 bases and J by 7 bases, and 21 bases separated the two germline ends. CDR3 length: 16 amino acids.

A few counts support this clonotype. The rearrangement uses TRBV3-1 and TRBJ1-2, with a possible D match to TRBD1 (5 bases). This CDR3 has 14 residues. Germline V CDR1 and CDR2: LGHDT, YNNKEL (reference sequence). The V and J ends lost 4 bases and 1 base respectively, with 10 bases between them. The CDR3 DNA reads TGTGCCAGCAGCCTGGGACTCCTTAACTATGGCTACACCTTC. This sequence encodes CASSLGLLNYGYTF.

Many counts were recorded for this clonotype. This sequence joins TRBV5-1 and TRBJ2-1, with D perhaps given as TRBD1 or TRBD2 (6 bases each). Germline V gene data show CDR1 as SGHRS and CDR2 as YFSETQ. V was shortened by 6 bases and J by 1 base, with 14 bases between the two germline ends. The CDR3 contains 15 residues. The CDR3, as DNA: TGCGCCAGCAAGTTGGAGGGGGTATCCTACAATGAGCAGTTCTTC. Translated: CASKLEGVSYNEQFF.

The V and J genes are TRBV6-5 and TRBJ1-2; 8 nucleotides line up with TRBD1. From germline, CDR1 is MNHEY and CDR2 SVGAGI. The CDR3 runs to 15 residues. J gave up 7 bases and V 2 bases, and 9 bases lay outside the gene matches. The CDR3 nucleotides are TGTGCCAGCAGTTACCCCCTGGCAGGGGGCCGTGGCTACACCTTC. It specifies CASSYPLAGGRGYTF.

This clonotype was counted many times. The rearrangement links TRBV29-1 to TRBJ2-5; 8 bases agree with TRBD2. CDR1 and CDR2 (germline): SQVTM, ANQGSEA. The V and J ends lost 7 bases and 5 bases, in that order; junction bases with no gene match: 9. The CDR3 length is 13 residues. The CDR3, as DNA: TGCAGCGCATCAAAAGCGGGGGTTGAGACCCAGTACTTC. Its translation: CSASKAGVETQYF.

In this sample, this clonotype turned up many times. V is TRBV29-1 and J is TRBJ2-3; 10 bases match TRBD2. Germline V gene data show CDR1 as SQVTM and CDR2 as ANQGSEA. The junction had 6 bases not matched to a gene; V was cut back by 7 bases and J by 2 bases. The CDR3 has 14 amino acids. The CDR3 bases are TGCAGCGCCAGACTAGCGGGCGTCACAGATACGCAGTATTTT. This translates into CSARLAGVTDTQYF.

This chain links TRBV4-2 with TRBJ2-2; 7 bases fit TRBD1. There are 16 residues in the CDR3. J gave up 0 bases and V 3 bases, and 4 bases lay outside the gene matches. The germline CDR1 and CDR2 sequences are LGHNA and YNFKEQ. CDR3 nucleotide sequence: TGTGCCAGCAGCCAGGAGACAGGGTCGAACACCGGGGAGCTGTTTTTT. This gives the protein CASSQETGSNTGELFF.

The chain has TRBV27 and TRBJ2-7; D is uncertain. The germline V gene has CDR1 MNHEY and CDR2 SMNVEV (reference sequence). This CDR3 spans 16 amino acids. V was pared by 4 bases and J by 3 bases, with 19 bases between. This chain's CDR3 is CASSYYASALGYEQYF. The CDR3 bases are TGTGCCAGCAGTTATTACGCCAGCGCCCTCGGCTACGAGCAGTACTTC.

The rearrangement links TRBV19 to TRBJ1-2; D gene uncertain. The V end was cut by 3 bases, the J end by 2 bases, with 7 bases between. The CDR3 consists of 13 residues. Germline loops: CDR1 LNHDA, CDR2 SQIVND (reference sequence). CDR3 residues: CASSITGNYGYTF. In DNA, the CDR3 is TGTGCCAGTAGTATTACCGGGAACTATGGCTACACCTTC.

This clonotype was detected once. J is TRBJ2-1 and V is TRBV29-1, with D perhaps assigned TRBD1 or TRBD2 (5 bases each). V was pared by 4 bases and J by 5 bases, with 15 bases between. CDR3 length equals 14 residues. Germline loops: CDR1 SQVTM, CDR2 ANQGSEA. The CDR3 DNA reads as TGCAGCGTTGCGGGGCTAGACCTTAACAATGAGCAGTTCTTC. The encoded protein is CSVAGLDLNNEQFF.

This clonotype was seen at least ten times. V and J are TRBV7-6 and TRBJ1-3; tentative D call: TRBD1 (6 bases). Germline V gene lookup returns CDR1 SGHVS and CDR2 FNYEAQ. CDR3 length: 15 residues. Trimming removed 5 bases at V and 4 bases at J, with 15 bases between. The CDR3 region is CASSTSTGRGNTIYF. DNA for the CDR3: TGTGCCAGCAGCACATCGACAGGAAGAGGAAACACCATATATTTT.

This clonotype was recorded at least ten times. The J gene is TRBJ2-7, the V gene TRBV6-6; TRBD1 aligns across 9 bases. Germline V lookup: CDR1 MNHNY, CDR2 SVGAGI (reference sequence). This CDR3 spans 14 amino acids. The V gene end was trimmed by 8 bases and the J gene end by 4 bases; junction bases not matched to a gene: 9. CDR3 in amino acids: CASALSQGAYEQYF. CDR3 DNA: TGTGCCAGCGCGTTGTCACAGGGGGCTTACGAGCAGTACTTC.

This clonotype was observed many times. CDR3 loop: CASSSPGQTQRALTAEQFF. For the CDR3, the DNA is TGTGCCAGCAGCTCGCCCGGGCAAACCCAGCGGGCGTTGACAGCTGAGCAGTTCTTC. The chain uses TRBV7-2 and TRBJ2-1; possibly TRBD2 for D (6 bases). The germline V and J ends were trimmed by 4 bases and 9 bases, with 31 bases remaining between them. Germline V gene lookup returns CDR1 SGHTA and CDR2 FQGNSA. The CDR3 sequence is 19 residues long.

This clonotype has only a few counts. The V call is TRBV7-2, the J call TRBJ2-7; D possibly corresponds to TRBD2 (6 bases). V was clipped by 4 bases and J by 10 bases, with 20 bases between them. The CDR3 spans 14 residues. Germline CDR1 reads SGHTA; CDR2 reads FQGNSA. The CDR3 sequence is CASSSIGGARNQYF. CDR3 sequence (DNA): TGTGCCAGCAGCTCAATAGGCGGGGCGCGGAACCAGTACTTC.

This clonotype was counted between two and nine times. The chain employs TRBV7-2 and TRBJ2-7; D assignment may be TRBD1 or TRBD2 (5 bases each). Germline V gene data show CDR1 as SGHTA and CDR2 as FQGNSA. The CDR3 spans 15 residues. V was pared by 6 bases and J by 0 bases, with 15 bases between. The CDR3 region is CASSQGPGSSYEQYV. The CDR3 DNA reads TGTGCCAGCAGTCAAGGTCCAGGGAGCTCCTACGAGCAGTACGTC.

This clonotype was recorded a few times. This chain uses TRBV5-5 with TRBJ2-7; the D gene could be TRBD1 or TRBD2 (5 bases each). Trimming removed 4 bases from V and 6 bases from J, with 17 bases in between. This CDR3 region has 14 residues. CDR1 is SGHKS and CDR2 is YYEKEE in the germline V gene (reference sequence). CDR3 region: CASSITGARGEQYV. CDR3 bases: TGTGCCAGCAGCATCACAGGTGCCCGGGGCGAGCAGTACGTC.

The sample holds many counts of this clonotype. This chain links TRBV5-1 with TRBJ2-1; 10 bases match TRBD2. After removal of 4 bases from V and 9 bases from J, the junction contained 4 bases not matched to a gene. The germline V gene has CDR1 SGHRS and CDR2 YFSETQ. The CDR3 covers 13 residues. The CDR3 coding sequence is TGCGCCAGCAGCATTACTAGCGGGGTTGAGCAGTTCTTC. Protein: CASSITSGVEQFF.

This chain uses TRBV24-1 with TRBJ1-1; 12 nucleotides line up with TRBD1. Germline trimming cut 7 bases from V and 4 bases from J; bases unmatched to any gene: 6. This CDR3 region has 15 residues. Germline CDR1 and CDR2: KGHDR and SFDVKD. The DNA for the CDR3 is TGTGCCACCAGAAAAGGGACAGGGGGCGTCACTGAAGCTTTCTTT. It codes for CATRKGTGGVTEAFF.

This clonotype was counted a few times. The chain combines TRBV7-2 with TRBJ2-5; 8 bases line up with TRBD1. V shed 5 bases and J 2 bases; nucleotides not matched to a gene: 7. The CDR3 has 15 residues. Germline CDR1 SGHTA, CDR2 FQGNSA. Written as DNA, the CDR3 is TGTGCCAGCAGCCTCTTTACAGGGGGGCAAGAGACCCAGTACTTC. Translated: CASSLFTGGQETQYF.

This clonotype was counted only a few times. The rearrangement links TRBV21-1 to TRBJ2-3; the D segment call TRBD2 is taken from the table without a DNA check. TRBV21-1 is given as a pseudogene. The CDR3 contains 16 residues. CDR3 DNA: TGTGCCAGCAGCAATCGCCGGCTAGTGCTTACAGATACGCAGTATTTT. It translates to CASSNRRLVLTDTQYF.

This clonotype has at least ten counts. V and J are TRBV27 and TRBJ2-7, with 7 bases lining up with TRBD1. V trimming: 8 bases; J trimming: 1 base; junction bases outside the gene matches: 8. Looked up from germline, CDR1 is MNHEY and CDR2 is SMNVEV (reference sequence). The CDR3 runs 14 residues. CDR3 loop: CASSSWDSSYEQYF. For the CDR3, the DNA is TGTGCCAGCTCCTCCTGGGACAGTTCCTACGAGCAGTACTTC.

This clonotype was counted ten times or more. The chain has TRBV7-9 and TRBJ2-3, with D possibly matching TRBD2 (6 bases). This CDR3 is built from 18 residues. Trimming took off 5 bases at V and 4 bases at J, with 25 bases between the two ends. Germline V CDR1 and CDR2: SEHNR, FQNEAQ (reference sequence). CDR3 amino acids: CASSPPEVGGGYADTQYF. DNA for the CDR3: TGTGCCAGCAGCCCGCCGGAGGTGGGGGGAGGATATGCAGATACGCAGTATTTT.

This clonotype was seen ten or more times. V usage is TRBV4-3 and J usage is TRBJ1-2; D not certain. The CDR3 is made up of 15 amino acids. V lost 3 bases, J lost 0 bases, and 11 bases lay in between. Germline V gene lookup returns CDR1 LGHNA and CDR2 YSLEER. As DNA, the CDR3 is TGCGCCAGCAGCCATCCCGGAAGCGCTAACTATGGCTACACCTTC. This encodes CASSHPGSANYGYTF.

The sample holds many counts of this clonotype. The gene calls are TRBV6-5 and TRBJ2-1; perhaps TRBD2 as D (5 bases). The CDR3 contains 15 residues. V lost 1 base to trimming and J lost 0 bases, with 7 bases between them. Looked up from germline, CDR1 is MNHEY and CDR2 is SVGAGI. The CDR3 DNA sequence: TGTGCCAGCAGTTACTTTGGGAGCTCCTACAATGAGCAGTTCTTC. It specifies CASSYFGSSYNEQFF.

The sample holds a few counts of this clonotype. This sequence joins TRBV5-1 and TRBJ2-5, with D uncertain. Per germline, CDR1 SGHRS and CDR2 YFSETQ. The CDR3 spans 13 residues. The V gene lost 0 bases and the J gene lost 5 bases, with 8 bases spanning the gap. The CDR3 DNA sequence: TGCGCCAGCAGCTTGGAGGGCAGCGAGACCCAGTACTTC. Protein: CASSLEGSETQYF.

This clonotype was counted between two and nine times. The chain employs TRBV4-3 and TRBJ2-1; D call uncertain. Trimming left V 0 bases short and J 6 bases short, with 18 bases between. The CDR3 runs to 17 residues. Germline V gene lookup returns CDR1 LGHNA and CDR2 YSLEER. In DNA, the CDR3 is TGCGCCAGCAGCCAAGAACAGTCGACCAAAAGCCCCAATGAGCAGTTCTTC. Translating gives CASSQEQSTKSPNEQFF.

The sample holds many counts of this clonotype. The CDR3 loop is CSARPRLGSLEQYF. The CDR3 DNA sequence: TGCAGTGCCAGACCACGGCTGGGGTCTCTCGAGCAGTACTTC. The gene calls are TRBV20-1 and TRBJ2-7; the D is unclear. Trimming cost V 6 bases and J 6 bases, with 21 bases left between them. The CDR3 length is 14 residues. From germline, CDR1 is DFQATT and CDR2 SNEGSKA (reference sequence).

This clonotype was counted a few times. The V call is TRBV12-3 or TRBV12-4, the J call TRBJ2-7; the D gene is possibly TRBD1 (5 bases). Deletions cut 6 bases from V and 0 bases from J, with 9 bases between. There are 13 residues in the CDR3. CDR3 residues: CASRSTDSYEQYF. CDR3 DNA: TGTGCCAGCAGATCGACAGACTCCTACGAGCAGTACTTC.

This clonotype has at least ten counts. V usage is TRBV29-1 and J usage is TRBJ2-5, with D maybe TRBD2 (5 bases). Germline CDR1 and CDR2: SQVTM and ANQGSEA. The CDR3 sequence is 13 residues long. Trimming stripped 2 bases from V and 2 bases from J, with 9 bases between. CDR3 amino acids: CSVEQRRQETQYF. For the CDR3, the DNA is TGCAGCGTTGAACAGCGGCGACAAGAGACCCAGTACTTC.

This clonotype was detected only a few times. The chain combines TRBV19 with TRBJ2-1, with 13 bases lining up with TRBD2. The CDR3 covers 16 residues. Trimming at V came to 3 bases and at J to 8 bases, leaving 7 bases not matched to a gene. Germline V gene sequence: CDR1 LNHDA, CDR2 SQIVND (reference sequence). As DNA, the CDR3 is TGTGCCAGTAGTATCGCTAGGACTAGCGGGGGACATGAGCAGTTCTTC. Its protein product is CASSIARTSGGHEQFF.

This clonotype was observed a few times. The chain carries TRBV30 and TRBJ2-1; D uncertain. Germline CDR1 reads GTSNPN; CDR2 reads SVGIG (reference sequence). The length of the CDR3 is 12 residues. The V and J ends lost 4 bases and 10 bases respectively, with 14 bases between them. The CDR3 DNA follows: TGTGCCTGGACCCCGTTGAGTGGGGAGCAGTTCTTC. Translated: CAWTPLSGEQFF.